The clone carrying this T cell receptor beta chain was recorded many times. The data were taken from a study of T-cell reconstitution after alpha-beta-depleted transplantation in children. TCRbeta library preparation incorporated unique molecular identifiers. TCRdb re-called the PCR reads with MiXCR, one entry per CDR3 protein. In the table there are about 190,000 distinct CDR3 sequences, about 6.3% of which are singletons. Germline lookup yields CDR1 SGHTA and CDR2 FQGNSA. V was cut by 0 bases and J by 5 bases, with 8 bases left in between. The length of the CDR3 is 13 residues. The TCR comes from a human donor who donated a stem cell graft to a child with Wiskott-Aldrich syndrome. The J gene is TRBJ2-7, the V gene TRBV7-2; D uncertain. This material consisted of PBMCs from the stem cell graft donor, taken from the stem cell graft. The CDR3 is CASSLAAWDEQYF. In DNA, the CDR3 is TGTGCCAGCAGCTTAGCGGCCTGGGACGAGCAGTACTTC.